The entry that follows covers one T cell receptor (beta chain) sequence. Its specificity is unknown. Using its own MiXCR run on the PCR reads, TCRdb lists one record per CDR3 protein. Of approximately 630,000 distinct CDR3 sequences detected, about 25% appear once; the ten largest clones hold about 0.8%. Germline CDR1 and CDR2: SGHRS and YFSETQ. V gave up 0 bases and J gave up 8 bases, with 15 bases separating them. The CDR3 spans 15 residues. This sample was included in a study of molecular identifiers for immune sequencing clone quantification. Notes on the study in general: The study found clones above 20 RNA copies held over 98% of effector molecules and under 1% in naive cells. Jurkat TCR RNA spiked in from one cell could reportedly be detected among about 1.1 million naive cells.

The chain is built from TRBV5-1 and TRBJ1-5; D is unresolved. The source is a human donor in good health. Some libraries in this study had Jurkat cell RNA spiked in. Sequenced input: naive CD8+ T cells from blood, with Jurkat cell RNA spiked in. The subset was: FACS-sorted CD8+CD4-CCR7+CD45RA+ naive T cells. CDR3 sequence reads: CASSLGEALVEPQHF. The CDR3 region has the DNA TGCGCCAGCAGCTTGGGGGAGGCGCTTGTCGAGCCCCAGCATTTT.